This T cell receptor (beta chain) stems from a study of T cell responses to AZD1222 COVID-19 vaccine. General study points: The study found vaccine-associated CD4 TCRs spanning spike, dominant at 160-218 and 743-854. Among those given AZD1222, only five to seven were seropositive at baseline.

Libraries were prepared by immunoSEQ multiplex PCR; TCRdb keeps only in-frame clonotypes and omits some of them. The sample consists of over 50,000 clones, around 80% of them appearing once. The V gene's germline CDR1 is MNHEY and CDR2 SMNVEV (reference sequence). The CDR3 consists of 17 residues. The junction had 6 bases not matched to a gene; V was cut back by 2 bases and J by 3 bases. Notes on this clone: As yet, its antigen is unknown.

The chain combines TRBV27 with TRBJ2-1; 11 bases map to TRBD1. The sequence derives from an adult who received the AZD1222 COVID-19 vaccine. The sample consisted of peripheral blood, taken 28 days after the second AZD1222 dose. CDR3 bases: TGTGCCAGCAGTTTAACGAGGACAGGGGGCAACTACAATGAGCAGTTCTTC. Its translation: CASSLTRTGGNYNEQFF.